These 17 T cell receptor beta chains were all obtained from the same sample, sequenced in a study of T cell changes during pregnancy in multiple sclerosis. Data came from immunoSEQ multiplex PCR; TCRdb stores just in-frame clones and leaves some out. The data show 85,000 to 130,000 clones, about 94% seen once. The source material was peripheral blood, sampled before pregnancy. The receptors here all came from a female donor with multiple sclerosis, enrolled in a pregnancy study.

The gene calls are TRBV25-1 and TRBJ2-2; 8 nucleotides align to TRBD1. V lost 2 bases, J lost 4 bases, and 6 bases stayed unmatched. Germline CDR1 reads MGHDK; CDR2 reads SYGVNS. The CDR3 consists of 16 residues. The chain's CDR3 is CASSERTGWGTGELFF. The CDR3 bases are TGTGCCAGCAGTGAAAGGACAGGGTGGGGCACCGGGGAGCTGTTTTTT. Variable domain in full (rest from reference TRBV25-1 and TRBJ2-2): EADIYQTPRYLVIGTGKKITLECSQTMGHDKMYWYQQDPGMELHLIHYSYGVNSTEKGDLSSESTVSRIRTEHFPLTLESARPSHTSQYLCASSERTGWGTGELFFGEGSRLTVL.

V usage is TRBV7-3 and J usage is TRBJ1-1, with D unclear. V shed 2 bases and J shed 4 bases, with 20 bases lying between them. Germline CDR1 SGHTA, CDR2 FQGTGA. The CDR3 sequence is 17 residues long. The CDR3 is CASSLDSNRAPATEAFF. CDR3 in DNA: TGTGCCAGCAGCTTAGACTCCAATCGAGCTCCGGCCACTGAAGCTTTCTTT.

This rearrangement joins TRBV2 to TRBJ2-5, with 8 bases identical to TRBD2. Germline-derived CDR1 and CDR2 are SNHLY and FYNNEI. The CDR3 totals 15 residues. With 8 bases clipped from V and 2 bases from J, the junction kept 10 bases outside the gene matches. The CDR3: CASWGGGTRQETQYF. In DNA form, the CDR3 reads TGTGCCAGCTGGGGTGGCGGGACTAGGCAAGAGACCCAGTACTTC.

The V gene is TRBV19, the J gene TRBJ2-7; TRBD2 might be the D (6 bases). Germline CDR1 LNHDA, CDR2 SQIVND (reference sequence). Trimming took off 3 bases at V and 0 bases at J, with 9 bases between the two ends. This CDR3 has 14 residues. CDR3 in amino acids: CASSMAGTSYEQYF. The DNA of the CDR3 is TGTGCCAGTAGTATGGCGGGGACCTCCTACGAGCAGTACTTC.

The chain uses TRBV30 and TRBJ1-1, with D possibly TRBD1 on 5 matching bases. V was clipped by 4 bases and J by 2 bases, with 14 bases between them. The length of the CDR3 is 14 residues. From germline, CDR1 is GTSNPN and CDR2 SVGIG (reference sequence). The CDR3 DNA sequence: TGTGCCTGGACGCATGGGCAGGGAAACACTGAAGCTTTCTTT. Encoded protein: CAWTHGQGNTEAFF.

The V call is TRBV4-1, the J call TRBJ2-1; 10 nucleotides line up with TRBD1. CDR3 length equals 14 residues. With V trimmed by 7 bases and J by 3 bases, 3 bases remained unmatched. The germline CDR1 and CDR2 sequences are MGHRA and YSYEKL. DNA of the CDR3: TGCGCCAGCATGCGGACAGGGGGCTACAATGAGCAGTTCTTC. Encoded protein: CASMRTGGYNEQFF.

The CDR3 loop is CASRGQGDIQYF. The CDR3 DNA reads TGCGCCAGCAGAGGACAGGGCGACATTCAGTACTTC. This chain connects TRBV10-2 to TRBJ2-4; 8 bases are a match to TRBD1. The germline V gene encodes CDR1 WSHSY and CDR2 SAAADI. CDR3 size: 12 residues. V lost 6 bases and J lost 8; bases outside the gene matches: 3.

The CDR3 DNA is TGTGCCAGCTCACCAGGGACAGGAAATTACGAGCAGTACTTC. This translates into CASSPGTGNYEQYF. V gene TRBV18 combines with J gene TRBJ2-7; the match to TRBD1 covers 8 bases. The germline gives CDR1 KGHSH, CDR2 LQKENI. The CDR3 extends over 14 amino acids. Losses at the gene ends were 2 bases for V and 4 bases for J; bases not matched to a gene: 4.

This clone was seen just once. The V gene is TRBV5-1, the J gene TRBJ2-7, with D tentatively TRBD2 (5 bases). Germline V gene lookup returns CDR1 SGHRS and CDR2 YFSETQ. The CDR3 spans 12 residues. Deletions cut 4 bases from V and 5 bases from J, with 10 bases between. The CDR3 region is CASSRRVDEQYF. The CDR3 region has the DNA TGCGCCAGCAGCCGGCGGGTAGACGAGCAGTACTTC.

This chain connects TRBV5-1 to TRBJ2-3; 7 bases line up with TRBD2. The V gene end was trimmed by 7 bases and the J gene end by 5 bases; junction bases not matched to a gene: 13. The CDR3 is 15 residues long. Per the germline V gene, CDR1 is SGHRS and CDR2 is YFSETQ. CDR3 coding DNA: TGCGCCAGCTCAGTCCTTGCGGGAGCAAAAGATACGCAGTATTTT. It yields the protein CASSVLAGAKDTQYF.

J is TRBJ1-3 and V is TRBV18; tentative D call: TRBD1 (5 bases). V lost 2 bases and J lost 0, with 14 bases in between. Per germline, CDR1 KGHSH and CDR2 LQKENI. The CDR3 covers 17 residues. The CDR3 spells CASSPVGPGHSGNTIYF. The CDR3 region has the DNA TGTGCCAGCTCACCAGTCGGGCCAGGGCACTCTGGAAACACCATATATTTT. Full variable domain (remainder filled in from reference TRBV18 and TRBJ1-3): NAGVMQNPRHLVRRRGQEARLRCSPMKGHSHVYWYRQLPEEGLKFMVYLQKENIIDESGMPKERFSAEFPKEGPSILRIQQVVRGDSAAYFCASSPVGPGHSGNTIYFGEGSWLTVV.

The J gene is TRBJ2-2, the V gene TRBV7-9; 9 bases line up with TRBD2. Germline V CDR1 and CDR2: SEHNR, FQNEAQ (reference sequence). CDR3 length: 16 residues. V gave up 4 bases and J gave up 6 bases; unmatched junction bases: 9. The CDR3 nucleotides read TGTGCCAGCAGCTCCTTAAGCGGGAGGAGCGCCGGGGAGCTGTTTTTT. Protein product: CASSSLSGRSAGELFF.

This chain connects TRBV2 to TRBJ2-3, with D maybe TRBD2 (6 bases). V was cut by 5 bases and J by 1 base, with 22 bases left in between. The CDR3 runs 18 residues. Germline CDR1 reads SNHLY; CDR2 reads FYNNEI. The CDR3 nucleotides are TGTGCCAGCAGTCTCCCTACGAGCAGCTCGGGGGGCACAGATACGCAGTATTTT. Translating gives CASSLPTSSSGGTDTQYF.

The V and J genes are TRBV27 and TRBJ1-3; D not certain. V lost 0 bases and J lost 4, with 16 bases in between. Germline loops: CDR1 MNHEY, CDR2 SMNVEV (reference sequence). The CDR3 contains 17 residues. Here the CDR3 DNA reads TGTGCCAGCAGTTTATCTTACCCGGGGAACTCGGGAAACACCATATATTTT. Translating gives CASSLSYPGNSGNTIYF.

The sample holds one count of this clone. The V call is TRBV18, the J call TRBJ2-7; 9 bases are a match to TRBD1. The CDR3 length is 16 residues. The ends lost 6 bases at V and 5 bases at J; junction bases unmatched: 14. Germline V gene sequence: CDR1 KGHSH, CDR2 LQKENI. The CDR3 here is CASSYKPGQGGNEQYF. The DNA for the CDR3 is TGTGCCAGCTCTTATAAACCGGGACAGGGTGGCAACGAGCAGTACTTC.

CDR3 residues: CASSLAQGYTTEAFF. CDR3 nucleotide sequence: TGTGCCAGCAGCTTAGCTCAGGGTTACACCACTGAAGCTTTCTTT. The rearrangement joins TRBV11-2 to TRBJ1-1, with D maybe TRBD1 (5 bases). Germline-derived CDR1 and CDR2 are SGHAT and FQNNGV. CDR3 length equals 15 residues. Trimming left V 1 base short and J 4 bases short, with 13 bases between.

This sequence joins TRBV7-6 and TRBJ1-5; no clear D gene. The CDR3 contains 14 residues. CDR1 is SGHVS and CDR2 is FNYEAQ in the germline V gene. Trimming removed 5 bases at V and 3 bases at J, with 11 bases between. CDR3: CASSPRGFNQPQHF. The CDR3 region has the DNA TGTGCCAGCAGCCCCCGGGGTTTCAATCAGCCCCAGCATTTT.